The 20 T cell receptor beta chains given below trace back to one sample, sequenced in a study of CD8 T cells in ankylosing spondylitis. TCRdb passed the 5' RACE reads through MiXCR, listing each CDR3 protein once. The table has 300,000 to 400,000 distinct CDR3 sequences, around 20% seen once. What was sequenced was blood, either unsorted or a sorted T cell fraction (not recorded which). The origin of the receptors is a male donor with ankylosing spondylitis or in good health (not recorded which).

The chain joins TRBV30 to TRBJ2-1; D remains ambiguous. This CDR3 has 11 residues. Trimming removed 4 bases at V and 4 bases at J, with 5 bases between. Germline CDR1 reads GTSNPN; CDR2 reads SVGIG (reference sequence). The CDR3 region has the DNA TGTGCCTGGACCGGATACAATGAGCAGTTCTTC. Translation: CAWTGYNEQFF. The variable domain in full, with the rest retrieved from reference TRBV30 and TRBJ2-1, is SQTIHQWPATLVQPVGSPLSLECTVEGTSNPNLYWYRQAAGRGLQLLFYSVGIGQISSEVPQNLSASRPQDRQFILSSKKLLLSDSGFYLCAWTGYNEQFFGPGTRLTVL.

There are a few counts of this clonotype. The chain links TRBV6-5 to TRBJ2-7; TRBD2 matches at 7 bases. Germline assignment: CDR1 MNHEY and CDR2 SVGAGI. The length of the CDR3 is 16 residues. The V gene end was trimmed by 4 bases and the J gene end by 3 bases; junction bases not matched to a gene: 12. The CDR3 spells CASSSPLQWGGYEQYF. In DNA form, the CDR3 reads TGTGCCAGCAGTTCGCCCCTACAGTGGGGGGGCTACGAGCAGTACTTC.

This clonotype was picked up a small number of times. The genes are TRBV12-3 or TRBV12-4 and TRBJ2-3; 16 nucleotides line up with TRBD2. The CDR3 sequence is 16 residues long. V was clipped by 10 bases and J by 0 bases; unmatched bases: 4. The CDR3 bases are TGTGCCATCGGGACTAGCGGGGGGGCCAGCACAGATACGCAGTATTTT. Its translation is CAIGTSGGASTDTQYF.

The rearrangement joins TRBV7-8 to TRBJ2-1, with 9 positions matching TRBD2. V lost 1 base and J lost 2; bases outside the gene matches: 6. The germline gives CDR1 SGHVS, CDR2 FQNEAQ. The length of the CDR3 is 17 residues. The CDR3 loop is CASSLVRGGIPYNEQFF. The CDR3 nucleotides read TGTGCCAGCAGCTTAGTGCGGGGGGGAATACCCTACAATGAGCAGTTCTTC.

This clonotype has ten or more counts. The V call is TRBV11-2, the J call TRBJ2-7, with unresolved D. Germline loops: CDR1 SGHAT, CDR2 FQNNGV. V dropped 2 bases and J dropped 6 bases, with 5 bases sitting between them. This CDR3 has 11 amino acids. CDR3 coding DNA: TGTGCCAGCAGCTTATTCGGCGAGCAGTACTTC. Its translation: CASSLFGEQYF.

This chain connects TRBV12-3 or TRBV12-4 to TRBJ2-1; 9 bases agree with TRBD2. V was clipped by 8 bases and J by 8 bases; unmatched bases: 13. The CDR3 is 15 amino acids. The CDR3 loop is CASRITGTSLDEQFF. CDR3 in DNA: TGTGCCAGCCGCATAACCGGGACTAGCCTCGATGAGCAGTTCTTC.

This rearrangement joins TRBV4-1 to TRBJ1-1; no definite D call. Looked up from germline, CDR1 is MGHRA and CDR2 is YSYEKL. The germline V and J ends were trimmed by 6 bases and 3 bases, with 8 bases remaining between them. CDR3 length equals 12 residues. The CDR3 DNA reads TGCGCCAGCAGGGGAGAGGACACTGAAGCTTTCTTT. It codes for CASRGEDTEAFF.

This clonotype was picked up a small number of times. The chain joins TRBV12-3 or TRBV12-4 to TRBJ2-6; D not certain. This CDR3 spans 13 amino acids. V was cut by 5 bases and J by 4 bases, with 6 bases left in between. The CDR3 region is CASSGLGANVLTF. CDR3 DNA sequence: TGTGCCAGCAGTGGGTTAGGGGCCAACGTCCTGACTTTC.

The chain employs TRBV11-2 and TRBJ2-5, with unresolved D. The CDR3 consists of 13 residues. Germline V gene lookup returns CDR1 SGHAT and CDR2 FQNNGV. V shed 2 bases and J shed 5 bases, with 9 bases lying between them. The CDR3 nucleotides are TGTGCCAGCAGCTTAAACGAGGTGGAGACCCAGTACTTC. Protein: CASSLNEVETQYF.

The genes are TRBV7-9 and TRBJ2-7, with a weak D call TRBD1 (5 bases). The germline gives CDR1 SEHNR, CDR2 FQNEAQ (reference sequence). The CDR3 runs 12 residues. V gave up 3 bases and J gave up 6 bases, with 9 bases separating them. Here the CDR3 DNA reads TGTGCCAGCAGCTTGGGGCACAGCGAGCAGTACTTC. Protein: CASSLGHSEQYF.

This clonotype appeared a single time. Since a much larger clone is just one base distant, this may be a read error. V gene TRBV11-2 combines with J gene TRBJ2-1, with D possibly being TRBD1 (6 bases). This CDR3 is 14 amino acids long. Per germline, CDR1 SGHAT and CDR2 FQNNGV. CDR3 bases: TGTGCCAGCAGGTTAGGGGGACCCTACAATGAGCAGTTCTTC. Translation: CASRLGGPYNEQFF.

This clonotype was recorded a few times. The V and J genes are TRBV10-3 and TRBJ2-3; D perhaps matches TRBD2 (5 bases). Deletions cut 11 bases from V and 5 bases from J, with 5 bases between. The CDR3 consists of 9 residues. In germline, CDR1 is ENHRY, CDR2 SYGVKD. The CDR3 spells CAAGDTQYF. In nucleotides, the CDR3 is TGTGCCGCGGGAGATACGCAGTATTTT.

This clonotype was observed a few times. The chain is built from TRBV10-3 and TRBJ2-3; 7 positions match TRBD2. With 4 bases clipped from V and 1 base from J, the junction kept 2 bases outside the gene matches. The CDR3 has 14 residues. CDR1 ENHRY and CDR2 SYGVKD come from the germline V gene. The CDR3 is CAISGGGGTDTQYF. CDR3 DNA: TGTGCCATCAGTGGGGGGGGGGGCACAGATACGCAGTATTTT.

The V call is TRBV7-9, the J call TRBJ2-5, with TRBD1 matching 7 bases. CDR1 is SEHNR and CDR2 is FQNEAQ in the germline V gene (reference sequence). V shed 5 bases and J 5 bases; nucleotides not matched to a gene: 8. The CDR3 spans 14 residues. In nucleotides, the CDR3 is TGTGCCAGCAGCCTCCAGACAGGGACGGAGACCCAGTACTTC. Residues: CASSLQTGTETQYF.

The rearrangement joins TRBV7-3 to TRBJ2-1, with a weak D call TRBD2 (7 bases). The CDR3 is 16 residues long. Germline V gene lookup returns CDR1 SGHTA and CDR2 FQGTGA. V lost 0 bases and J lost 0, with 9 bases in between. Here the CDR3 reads CASSLTGGLSYNEQFF. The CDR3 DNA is TGTGCCAGCAGCTTAACCGGGGGGCTCTCCTACAATGAGCAGTTCTTC.

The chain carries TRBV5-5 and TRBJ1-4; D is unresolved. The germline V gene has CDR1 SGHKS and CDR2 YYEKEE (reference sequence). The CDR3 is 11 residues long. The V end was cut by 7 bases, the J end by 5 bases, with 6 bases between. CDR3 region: CASERNEKLFF. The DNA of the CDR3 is TGTGCCAGCGAGCGGAATGAAAAACTGTTTTTT.

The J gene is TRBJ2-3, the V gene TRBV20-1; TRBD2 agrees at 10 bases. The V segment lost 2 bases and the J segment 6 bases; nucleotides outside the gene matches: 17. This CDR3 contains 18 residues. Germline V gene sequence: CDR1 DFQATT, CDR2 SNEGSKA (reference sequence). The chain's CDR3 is CSARIGLAGVVRMDTQYF. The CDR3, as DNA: TGCAGTGCTAGAATCGGGCTAGCGGGGGTCGTTAGAATGGATACGCAGTATTTT.

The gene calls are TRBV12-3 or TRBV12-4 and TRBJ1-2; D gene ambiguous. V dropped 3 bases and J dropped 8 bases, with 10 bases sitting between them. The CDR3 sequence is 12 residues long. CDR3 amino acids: CASSFGNEGYTF. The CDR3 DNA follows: TGTGCCAGCAGTTTCGGCAACGAGGGCTACACCTTC.

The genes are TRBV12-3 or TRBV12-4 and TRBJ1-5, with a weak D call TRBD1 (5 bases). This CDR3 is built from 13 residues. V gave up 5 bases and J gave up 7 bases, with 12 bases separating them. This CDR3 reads CASSGAGGQPQHF. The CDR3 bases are TGTGCCAGCAGTGGGGCAGGTGGACAGCCCCAGCATTTT.

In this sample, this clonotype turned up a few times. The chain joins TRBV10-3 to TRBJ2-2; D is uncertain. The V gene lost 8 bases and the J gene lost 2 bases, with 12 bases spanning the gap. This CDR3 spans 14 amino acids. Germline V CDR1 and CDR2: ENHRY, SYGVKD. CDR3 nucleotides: TGTGCCATCCTCATAAACTCAAACACCGGGGAGCTGTTTTTT. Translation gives CAILINSNTGELFF.